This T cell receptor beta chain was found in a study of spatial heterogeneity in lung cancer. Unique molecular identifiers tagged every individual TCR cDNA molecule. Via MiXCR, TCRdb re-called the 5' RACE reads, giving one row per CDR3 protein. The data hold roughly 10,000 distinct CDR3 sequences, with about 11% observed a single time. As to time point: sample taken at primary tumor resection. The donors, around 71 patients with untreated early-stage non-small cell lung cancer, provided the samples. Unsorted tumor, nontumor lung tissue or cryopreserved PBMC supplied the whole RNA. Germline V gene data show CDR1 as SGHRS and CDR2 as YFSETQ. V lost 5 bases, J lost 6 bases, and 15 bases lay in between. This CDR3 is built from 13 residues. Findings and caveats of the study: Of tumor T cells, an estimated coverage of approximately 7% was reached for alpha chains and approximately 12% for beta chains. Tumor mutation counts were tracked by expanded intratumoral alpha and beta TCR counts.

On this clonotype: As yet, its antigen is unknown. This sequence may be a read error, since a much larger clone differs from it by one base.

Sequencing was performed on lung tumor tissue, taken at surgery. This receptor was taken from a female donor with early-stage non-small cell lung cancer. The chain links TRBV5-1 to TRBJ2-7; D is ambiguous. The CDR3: CASSPGSLGEQYF. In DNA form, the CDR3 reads TGCGCCAGCAGTCCCGGGTCTCTGGGCGAGCAGTACTTC.